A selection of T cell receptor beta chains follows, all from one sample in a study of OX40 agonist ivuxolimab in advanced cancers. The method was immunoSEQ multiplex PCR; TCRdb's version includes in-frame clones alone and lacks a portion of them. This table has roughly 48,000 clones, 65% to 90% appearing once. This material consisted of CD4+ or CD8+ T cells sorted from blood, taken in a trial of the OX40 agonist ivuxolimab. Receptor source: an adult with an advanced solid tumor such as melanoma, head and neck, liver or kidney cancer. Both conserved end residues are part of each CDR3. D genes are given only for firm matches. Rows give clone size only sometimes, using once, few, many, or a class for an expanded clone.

cdr3_aa: CASSYPNTGELFF
cdr3_nt: TGTGCCAGCAGTTACCCCAACACCGGGGAGCTGTTTTTT
clone_size: .
j_call: TRBJ2-2
v_call: TRBV6-5
d_call: .

cdr3_aa: CASSSGYEQYF
cdr3_nt: TGTGCCAGCAGCTCGGGCTACGAGCAGTACTTC
clone_size: .
j_call: TRBJ2-7
v_call: TRBV5-4
d_call: .

cdr3_aa: CASSEGGGLHNSPLHF
cdr3_nt: TGTGCCAGCAGTGAAGGAGGGGGACTCCATAATTCACCCCTCCACTTT
clone_size: few
j_call: TRBJ1-6
v_call: TRBV6-1
d_call: .

cdr3_aa: CASIESSYNEQFF
cdr3_nt: TGTGCCAGCATCGAGAGCTCCTACAATGAGCAGTTCTTC
clone_size: few
j_call: TRBJ2-1
v_call: TRBV7-9
d_call: .

cdr3_aa: CASSLWEARFAFF
cdr3_nt: TGTGCCAGCAGCTTATGGGAGGCGCGGTTCGCTTTCTTT
clone_size: .
j_call: TRBJ1-1
v_call: TRBV7-2
d_call: .

cdr3_aa: CASSDGTLTGNTIYF
cdr3_nt: TGCGCCAGCAGCGATGGGACATTAACAGGAAACACCATATATTTT
clone_size: .
j_call: TRBJ1-3
v_call: TRBV5-1
d_call: .

cdr3_aa: CASSQSGQGHQPQHF
cdr3_nt: TGTGCCAGCAGCCAATCCGGACAGGGTCATCAGCCCCAGCATTTT
clone_size: few
j_call: TRBJ1-5
v_call: TRBV14
d_call: TRBD1

cdr3_aa: CASSGQGRYEQYF
cdr3_nt: TGTGCCAGCAGCGGACAGGGGAGATACGAGCAGTACTTC
clone_size: few
j_call: TRBJ2-7
v_call: TRBV9
d_call: TRBD1

cdr3_aa: CASSQREGIQETQYF
cdr3_nt: TGTGCCAGCAGTCAAAGGGAGGGTATACAAGAGACCCAGTACTTC
clone_size: .
j_call: TRBJ2-5
v_call: TRBV25-1
d_call: TRBD2

cdr3_aa: CASGVRQAVNQPQHF
cdr3_nt: TGTGCCAGCGGGGTGCGACAGGCCGTGAATCAGCCCCAGCATTTT
clone_size: .
j_call: TRBJ1-5
v_call: TRBV27
d_call: .

cdr3_aa: CASSPRPPPNYGYTF
cdr3_nt: TGTGCCAGCTCACCTCGACCTCCACCTAACTATGGCTACACCTTC
clone_size: few
j_call: TRBJ1-2
v_call: TRBV18
d_call: .

cdr3_aa: CASRTGGNTGELFF
cdr3_nt: TGTGCCAGCCGGACAGGGGGTAACACCGGGGAGCTGTTTTTT
clone_size: .
j_call: TRBJ2-2
v_call: TRBV19
d_call: TRBD1

cdr3_aa: CASRTPGAQTQYF
cdr3_nt: TGTGCCAGCAGGACCCCAGGGGCGCAGACCCAGTACTTC
clone_size: .
j_call: TRBJ2-5
v_call: TRBV28
d_call: .

cdr3_aa: CASRKAGADNEQFF
cdr3_nt: TGTGCCAGCAGGAAAGCGGGGGCGGATAATGAGCAGTTCTTC
clone_size: .
j_call: TRBJ2-1
v_call: TRBV25-1
d_call: TRBD2

cdr3_aa: CAISESAPYEQYF
cdr3_nt: TGTGCCATCAGTGAAAGCGCACCTTACGAGCAGTACTTC
clone_size: .
j_call: TRBJ2-7
v_call: TRBV10-3
d_call: .

cdr3_aa: CASSQGGLAMGTYNEQFF
cdr3_nt: TGCGCCAGCAGCCAAGGGGGACTAGCGATGGGGACCTACAATGAGCAGTTCTTC
clone_size: .
j_call: TRBJ2-1
v_call: TRBV4-1
d_call: TRBD2

cdr3_aa: CASSPGGGVGTDTQYF
cdr3_nt: TGTGCCAGTAGCCCTGGGGGGGGTGTCGGCACAGATACGCAGTATTTT
clone_size: few
j_call: TRBJ2-3
v_call: TRBV19
d_call: TRBD2

cdr3_aa: CASTSWSEQFF
cdr3_nt: TGTGCCAGCACCTCGTGGAGTGAGCAGTTCTTC
clone_size: .
j_call: TRBJ2-1
v_call: TRBV7-2
d_call: .

cdr3_aa: CASSEVGGELFF
cdr3_nt: TGTGCCAGCAGTGAGGTTGGCGGGGAGCTGTTTTTT
clone_size: .
j_call: TRBJ2-2
v_call: TRBV6-1
d_call: .

cdr3_aa: CASSPPSGPTPYQANVLTF
cdr3_nt: TGTGCCAGCTCACCACCGTCGGGGCCCACGCCCTATCAGGCCAACGTCCTGACTTTC
clone_size: .
j_call: TRBJ2-6
v_call: TRBV18
d_call: .

cdr3_aa: CASSYKGTANTGELFF
cdr3_nt: TGCGCCAGCAGCTATAAAGGGACAGCGAACACCGGGGAGCTGTTTTTT
clone_size: .
j_call: TRBJ2-2
v_call: TRBV5-1
d_call: TRBD1

cdr3_aa: CASRLIGEQFF
cdr3_nt: TGTGCCAGCAGGTTAATTGGCGAGCAGTTCTTC
clone_size: .
j_call: TRBJ2-1
v_call: TRBV28
d_call: .

cdr3_aa: CASSLKLTGNTIYF
cdr3_nt: TGTGCCAGCAGCTTGAAGTTAACTGGAAACACCATATATTTT
clone_size: .
j_call: TRBJ1-3
v_call: TRBV5-8
d_call: .

cdr3_aa: CASTSPGRRNSNQPQHF
cdr3_nt: TGTGCCAGCACCTCGCCAGGGAGAAGAAATAGCAATCAGCCCCAGCATTTT
clone_size: .
j_call: TRBJ1-5
v_call: TRBV28
d_call: .

cdr3_aa: CASSQGRTSGVEQYF
cdr3_nt: TGTGCCAGCAGTCAGGGGCGGACTAGTGGGGTGGAGCAGTACTTC
clone_size: .
j_call: TRBJ2-7
v_call: TRBV11-2
d_call: .

cdr3_aa: CASSFTLALDSQETQYF
cdr3_nt: TGTGCCAGCAGTTTCACGCTCGCCCTGGACAGTCAAGAGACCCAGTACTTC
clone_size: few
j_call: TRBJ2-5
v_call: TRBV28
d_call: .

cdr3_aa: CASSIGGLSTYEQYF
cdr3_nt: TGTGCCAGTAGCATAGGGGGATTGAGTACCTACGAGCAGTACTTC
clone_size: .
j_call: TRBJ2-7
v_call: TRBV19
d_call: .

cdr3_aa: CASSSQGRGSPLHF
cdr3_nt: TGTGCCAGCAGTAGTCAGGGTAGAGGTTCACCCCTCCACTTT
clone_size: .
j_call: TRBJ1-6
v_call: TRBV27
d_call: .

cdr3_aa: CASSLAGTSGSKSYNEQFF
cdr3_nt: TGTGCCAGCAGCTTAGCCGGGACTAGCGGGAGTAAATCCTACAATGAGCAGTTCTTC
clone_size: .
j_call: TRBJ2-1
v_call: TRBV11-1
d_call: TRBD2

cdr3_aa: CASRRGSLAGELFF
cdr3_nt: TGTGCCAGCAGGAGGGGCAGTTTGGCCGGGGAGCTGTTTTTT
clone_size: .
j_call: TRBJ2-2
v_call: TRBV27
d_call: .

cdr3_aa: CASSLPPTGELFF
cdr3_nt: TGTGCCAGCAGTTTACCCCCGACCGGGGAGCTGTTTTTT
clone_size: .
j_call: TRBJ2-2
v_call: TRBV28
d_call: .

cdr3_aa: CASGEETSGPTYEQYF
cdr3_nt: TGTGCCAGCGGCGAGGAGACTAGCGGACCAACCTACGAGCAGTACTTC
clone_size: .
j_call: TRBJ2-7
v_call: TRBV2
d_call: TRBD2

cdr3_aa: CASSETGGRGEKLFF
cdr3_nt: TGTGCCAGCAGTGAGACAGGAGGGCGGGGTGAAAAACTGTTTTTT
clone_size: .
j_call: TRBJ1-4
v_call: TRBV6-1
d_call: .

cdr3_aa: CASSPIQGLGYEQYF
cdr3_nt: TGTGCCAGCTCACCAATCCAGGGTTTAGGGTACGAGCAGTACTTC
clone_size: .
j_call: TRBJ2-7
v_call: TRBV18
d_call: .

cdr3_aa: CASSTSGTGLNTEAFF
cdr3_nt: TGTGCCAGCAGCACCTCCGGGACAGGATTGAACACTGAAGCTTTCTTT
clone_size: .
j_call: TRBJ1-1
v_call: TRBV28
d_call: TRBD1

cdr3_aa: CASSFSSGLPGNTQYF
cdr3_nt: TGTGCCAGCAGTTTTAGCAGCGGACTCCCCGGGAATACGCAGTATTTT
clone_size: .
j_call: TRBJ2-3
v_call: TRBV28
d_call: .

cdr3_aa: CAWTRLGRRGYTF
cdr3_nt: TGTGCCTGGACTCGCCTTGGGAGAAGGGGCTACACCTTC
clone_size: .
j_call: TRBJ1-2
v_call: TRBV30
d_call: .

cdr3_aa: CASIPVIGANVLTF
cdr3_nt: TGTGCCAGCATCCCAGTGATTGGGGCCAACGTCCTGACTTTC
clone_size: .
j_call: TRBJ2-6
v_call: TRBV2
d_call: .

cdr3_aa: CASSLAGASEQYF
cdr3_nt: TGCGCCAGCAGCCTAGCGGGGGCGAGCGAGCAGTACTTC
clone_size: .
j_call: TRBJ2-7
v_call: TRBV5-1
d_call: TRBD2

cdr3_aa: CASSGQGRINYGYTF
cdr3_nt: TGTGCCAGCTCCGGACAGGGCCGTATCAACTATGGCTACACCTTC
clone_size: .
j_call: TRBJ1-2
v_call: TRBV5-6
d_call: TRBD1

cdr3_aa: CASKGRGLTYNEQFF
cdr3_nt: TGTGCCAGCAAGGGACGGGGGCTCACCTACAATGAGCAGTTCTTC
clone_size: .
j_call: TRBJ2-1
v_call: TRBV28
d_call: .

cdr3_aa: CASSPGIDYGYTF
cdr3_nt: TGTGCCAGCTCACCAGGGATCGACTATGGCTACACCTTC
clone_size: .
j_call: TRBJ1-2
v_call: TRBV18
d_call: .

cdr3_aa: CASSLTGGRETQYF
cdr3_nt: TGTGCCAGCAGTTTAACAGGGGGAAGGGAGACCCAGTACTTC
clone_size: few
j_call: TRBJ2-5
v_call: TRBV27
d_call: TRBD1

cdr3_aa: CAWSTTSSYNSPLHF
cdr3_nt: TGTGCCTGGAGTACAACTAGCTCCTATAATTCACCCCTCCACTTT
clone_size: .
j_call: TRBJ1-6
v_call: TRBV30
d_call: .

cdr3_aa: CASSSRHLPIQETQYF
cdr3_nt: TGTGCCAGCAGTTCGCGACACCTACCGATCCAAGAGACCCAGTACTTC
clone_size: once
j_call: TRBJ2-5
v_call: TRBV6-5
d_call: .

cdr3_aa: CASTFNSGVYGYTF
cdr3_nt: TGTGCCAGCACCTTTAACAGTGGGGTCTATGGCTACACCTTC
clone_size: .
j_call: TRBJ1-2
v_call: TRBV5-8
d_call: .

cdr3_aa: CASSMPPGGRDYGYTF
cdr3_nt: TGTGCCAGTAGTATGCCCCCGGGGGGCAGGGACTATGGCTACACCTTC
clone_size: .
j_call: TRBJ1-2
v_call: TRBV19
d_call: .

cdr3_aa: CASSSNTGELFF
cdr3_nt: TGTGCCAGCAGTTCTAACACCGGGGAGCTGTTTTTT
clone_size: .
j_call: TRBJ2-2
v_call: TRBV28
d_call: .

cdr3_aa: CASSSRVEKLFF
cdr3_nt: TGTGCCAGCAGTTCACGGGTCGAAAAACTGTTTTTT
clone_size: .
j_call: TRBJ1-4
v_call: TRBV28
d_call: .

cdr3_aa: CASSRRPHLETQYF
cdr3_nt: TGTGCCAGTAGTAGAAGGCCCCATCTGGAGACCCAGTACTTC
clone_size: .
j_call: TRBJ2-5
v_call: TRBV19
d_call: .

cdr3_aa: CASRVTGQGYGSGYTF
cdr3_nt: TGTGCCAGCAGAGTTACGGGACAGGGGTATGGAAGTGGCTACACCTTC
clone_size: .
j_call: TRBJ1-2
v_call: TRBV6-6
d_call: TRBD1

cdr3_aa: CSGITTGVAEAFF
cdr3_nt: TGCAGCGGAATAACAACAGGGGTCGCTGAAGCTTTCTTT
clone_size: .
j_call: TRBJ1-1
v_call: TRBV29-1
d_call: TRBD1

cdr3_aa: CASSGNYGYTF
cdr3_nt: TGTGCCAGCAGCGGGAACTATGGCTACACCTTC
clone_size: .
j_call: TRBJ1-2
v_call: TRBV9
d_call: .

cdr3_aa: CAWSDGRDGYTF
cdr3_nt: TGTGCCTGGAGTGATGGAAGAGACGGCTACACCTTC
clone_size: .
j_call: TRBJ1-2
v_call: TRBV30
d_call: .

cdr3_aa: CASTGQAIEYTEAFF
cdr3_nt: TGTGCCAGCACGGGACAGGCGATAGAGTACACTGAAGCTTTCTTT
clone_size: .
j_call: TRBJ1-1
v_call: TRBV19
d_call: TRBD1

cdr3_aa: CASSLALTSTDTQYF
cdr3_nt: TGTGCCAGCAGCTTAGCCCTAACTAGCACAGATACGCAGTATTTT
clone_size: .
j_call: TRBJ2-3
v_call: TRBV7-6
d_call: .

cdr3_aa: CASSKGQLATNEKLFF
cdr3_nt: TGTGCCAGCAGCAAGGGACAACTTGCAACTAATGAAAAACTGTTTTTT
clone_size: .
j_call: TRBJ1-4
v_call: TRBV5-8
d_call: .